This T cell receptor (beta chain) was captured by sequencing in a study of cytomegalovirus exposure and HLA in healthy donors. Overall study: The same platform as the roughly 670 first-cohort repertoires was used for the 120 validation repertoires, a later analysis reported. Whole-study results and caveats: The listing of fewer than 200 TCR beta chains classed them as cytomegalovirus-associated. Clusters of TCRs from the first cohort tended to co-occur in the 130 or so validation repertoires (as a later analysis found).

With regard to this clone: What it recognizes is unknown.

The CDR3 has 13 residues. Germline-derived CDR1 and CDR2 are SQVTM and ANQGSEA. With 3 bases removed from V and 4 bases from J, the gap between germline ends came to 11 bases. Sequenced by immunoSEQ multiplex PCR; TCRdb stores in-frame clones only, minus some. This sample has hundreds of thousands of clones, with roughly 80% found just once. The sample was PBMCs. The chain employs TRBV29-1 and TRBJ2-3, with D uncertain. This receptor was obtained from a woman between 18 and 29 years old in good health and CMV-seronegative. This CDR3 reads CSVDPAPPDTQYF. In nucleotides, the CDR3 is TGCAGCGTTGACCCTGCCCCTCCAGATACGCAGTATTTT.